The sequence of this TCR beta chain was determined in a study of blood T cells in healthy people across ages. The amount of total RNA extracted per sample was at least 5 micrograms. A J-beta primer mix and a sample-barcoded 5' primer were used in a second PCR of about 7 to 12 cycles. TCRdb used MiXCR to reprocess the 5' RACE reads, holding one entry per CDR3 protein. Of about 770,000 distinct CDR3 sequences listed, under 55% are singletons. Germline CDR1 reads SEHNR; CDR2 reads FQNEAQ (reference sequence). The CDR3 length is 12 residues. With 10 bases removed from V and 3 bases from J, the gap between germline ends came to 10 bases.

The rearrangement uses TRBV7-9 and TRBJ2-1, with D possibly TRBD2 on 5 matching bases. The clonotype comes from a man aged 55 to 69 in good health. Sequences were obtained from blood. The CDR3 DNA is TGTGCCACCAACGGGGTCTACAATGAGCAGTTCTTC. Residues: CATNGVYNEQFF.